This T cell receptor (beta chain) was recovered during a study of cytomegalovirus exposure and HLA in healthy donors. Study overall: One earlier analysis, a look at 180 million or so T cells, found almost 120 million unique TCR beta sequences.

Study results and limitations: For cytomegalovirus status, the classifier reportedly gave diagnoses with high specificity and sensitivity.

This CDR3 is built from 13 residues. V lost 2 bases and J lost 5; bases outside the gene matches: 2. Per germline, CDR1 MNHEY and CDR2 SVGAGI. Comments on this clone: Its antigen is currently unknown.

It was with 60 Vbeta and 13 Jbeta primers that the PCR ran. Measured with immunoSEQ multiplex PCR; TCRdb has only the in-frame clones, and not every one. Found here are roughly 130,000 clones, roughly 68% of them singletons; the top ten hold less than 7%. This TCR came from a woman aged 45-60 years in good health and CMV-seropositive. The V call is TRBV6-5, the J call TRBJ2-7, with 8 bases that match TRBD1. The sample taken for sequencing was PBMCs. The CDR3 DNA reads as TGTGCCAGCAGTTACGCAGGGGGCAACGAGCAGTACTTC. It translates to CASSYAGGNEQYF.